This T cell receptor (beta chain) was identified during a study of blood T cell repertoires in COVID-19. Study in general: Samples came from the United States, Italy and Spain, spanning acute and convalescent COVID-19. PBMCs, B-cell-depleted T cells, or T cells were the source of the cDNA or gDNA that made up the material.

The authors' processing: Reference gene primer amplification in the assay estimated nucleated cell counts. TCRdb's table, derived via immunoSEQ multiplex PCR, lists solely in-frame clones and lacks some. V, J and clone size were drawn from that table, and D and trimming were deduced from the DNA. The profile covers hundreds of thousands of clones, with 88% appearing a single time and under 1.5% taken by the ten largest. CDR3 length equals 18 residues. CDR1 and CDR2 (germline): MGHDK, SYGVNS. V lost 2 bases, J lost 4 bases, and 11 bases stayed unmatched. The chain links TRBV25-1 to TRBJ1-2; 12 nucleotides line up with TRBD1. This receptor was identified in a man older than 75 with acute or convalescent COVID-19. The sequencing sample was made of peripheral blood. The CDR3 DNA reads as TGTGCCAGCAGTGAAAACTTCGGGGGGACAGGGGGCGCCTATGGCTACACCTTC. Its protein is CASSENFGGTGGAYGYTF.